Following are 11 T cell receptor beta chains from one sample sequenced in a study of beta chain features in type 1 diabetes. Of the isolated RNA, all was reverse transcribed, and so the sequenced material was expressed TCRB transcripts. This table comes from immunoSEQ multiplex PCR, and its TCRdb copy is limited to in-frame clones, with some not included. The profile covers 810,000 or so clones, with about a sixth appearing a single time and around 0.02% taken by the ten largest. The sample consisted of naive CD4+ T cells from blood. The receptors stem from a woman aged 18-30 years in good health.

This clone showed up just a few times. CDR3 DNA sequence: TGTGCCAGCAGTTCCCTTCCGGGAGGGCTCATCTACGAGCAGTACTTC. This translates into CASSSLPGGLIYEQYF. This chain links TRBV27 with TRBJ2-7; 8 nucleotides agree with TRBD2. CDR3 length: 16 residues. Trimming took 4 bases from V and 3 from J; bases not matched to a gene: 11. CDR1 is MNHEY and CDR2 is SMNVEV in the germline V gene (reference sequence).

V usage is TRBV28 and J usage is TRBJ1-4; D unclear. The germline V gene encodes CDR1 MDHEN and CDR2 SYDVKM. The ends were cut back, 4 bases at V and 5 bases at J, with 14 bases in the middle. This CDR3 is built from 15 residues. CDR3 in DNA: TGTGCCAGCAGTTCCCCCCTTTACCCGAATGAAAAACTGTTTTTT. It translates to CASSSPLYPNEKLFF.

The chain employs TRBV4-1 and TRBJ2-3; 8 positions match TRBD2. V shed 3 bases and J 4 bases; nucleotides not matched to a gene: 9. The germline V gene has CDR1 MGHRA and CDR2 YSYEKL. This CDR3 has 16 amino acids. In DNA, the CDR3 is TGCGCCAGCAGCCACAAAAACCGCGGGAGGCCAGATACGCAGTATTTT. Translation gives CASSHKNRGRPDTQYF.

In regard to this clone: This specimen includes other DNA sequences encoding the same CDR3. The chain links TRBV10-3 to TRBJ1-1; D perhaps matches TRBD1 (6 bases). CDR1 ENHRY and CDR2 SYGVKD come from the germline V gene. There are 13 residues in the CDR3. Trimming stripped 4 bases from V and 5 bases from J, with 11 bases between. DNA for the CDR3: TGTGCCATCAGTGGGCAAGGGGGGACTGAAGCTTTCTTT. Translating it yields CAISGQGGTEAFF.

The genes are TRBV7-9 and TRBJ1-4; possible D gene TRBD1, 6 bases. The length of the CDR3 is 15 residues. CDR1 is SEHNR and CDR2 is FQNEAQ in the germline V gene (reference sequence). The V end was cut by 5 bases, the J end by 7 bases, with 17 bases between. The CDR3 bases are TGTGCCAGCAGCCTACGCGAGGGGGGGAGTGAAAAACTGTTTTTT. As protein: CASSLREGGSEKLFF. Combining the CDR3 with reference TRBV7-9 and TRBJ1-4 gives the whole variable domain DTGVSQNPRHKITKRGQNVTFRCDPISEHNRLYWYRQTLGQGPEFLTYFQNEAQLEKSRLLSDRFSAERPKGSFSTLEIQRTEQGDSAMYLCASSLREGGSEKLFFGSGTQLSVL.

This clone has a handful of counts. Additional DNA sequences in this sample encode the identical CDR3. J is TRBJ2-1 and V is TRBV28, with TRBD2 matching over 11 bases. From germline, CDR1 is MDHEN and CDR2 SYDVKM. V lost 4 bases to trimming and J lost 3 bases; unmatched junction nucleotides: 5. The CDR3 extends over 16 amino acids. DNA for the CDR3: TGTGCCAGCAGTTCACCGGGGACTAGCGGCTACAATGAGCAGTTCTTC. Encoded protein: CASSSPGTSGYNEQFF.

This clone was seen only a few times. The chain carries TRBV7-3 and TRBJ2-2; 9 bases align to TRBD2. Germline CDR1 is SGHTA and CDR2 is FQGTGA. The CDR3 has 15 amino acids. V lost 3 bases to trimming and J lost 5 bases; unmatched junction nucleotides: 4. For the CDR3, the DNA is TGTGCCAGCAGCTTCCTGGCGGGAGGGACCGGGGAGCTGTTTTTT. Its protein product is CASSFLAGGTGELFF.

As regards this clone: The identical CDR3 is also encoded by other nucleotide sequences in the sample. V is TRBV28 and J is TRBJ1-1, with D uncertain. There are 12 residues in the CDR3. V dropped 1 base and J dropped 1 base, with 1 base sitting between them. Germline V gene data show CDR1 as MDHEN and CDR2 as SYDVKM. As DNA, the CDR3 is TGTGCCAGCAGTTTATCGAACACTGAAGCTTTCTTT. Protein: CASSLSNTEAFF.

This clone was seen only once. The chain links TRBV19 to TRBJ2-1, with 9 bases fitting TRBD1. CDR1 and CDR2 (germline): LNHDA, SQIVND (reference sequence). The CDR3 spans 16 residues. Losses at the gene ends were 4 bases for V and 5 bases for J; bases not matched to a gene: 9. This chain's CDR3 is CASSNRGLKFHNEQFF. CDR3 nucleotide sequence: TGTGCCAGTAGTAACAGGGGGCTCAAGTTCCACAATGAGCAGTTCTTC.

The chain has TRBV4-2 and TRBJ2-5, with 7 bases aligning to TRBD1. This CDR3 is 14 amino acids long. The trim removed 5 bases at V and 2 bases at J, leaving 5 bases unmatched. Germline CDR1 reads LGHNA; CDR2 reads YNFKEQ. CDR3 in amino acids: CASSYGTEQETQYF. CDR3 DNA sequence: TGTGCCAGCAGCTATGGGACAGAACAAGAGACCCAGTACTTC.

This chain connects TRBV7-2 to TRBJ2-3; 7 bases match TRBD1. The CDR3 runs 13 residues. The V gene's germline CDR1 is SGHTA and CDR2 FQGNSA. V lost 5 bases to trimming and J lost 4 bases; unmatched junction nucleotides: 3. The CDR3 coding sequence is TGTGCCAGCAGCCTGACAGGGTCAGATACGCAGTATTTT. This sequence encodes CASSLTGSDTQYF.